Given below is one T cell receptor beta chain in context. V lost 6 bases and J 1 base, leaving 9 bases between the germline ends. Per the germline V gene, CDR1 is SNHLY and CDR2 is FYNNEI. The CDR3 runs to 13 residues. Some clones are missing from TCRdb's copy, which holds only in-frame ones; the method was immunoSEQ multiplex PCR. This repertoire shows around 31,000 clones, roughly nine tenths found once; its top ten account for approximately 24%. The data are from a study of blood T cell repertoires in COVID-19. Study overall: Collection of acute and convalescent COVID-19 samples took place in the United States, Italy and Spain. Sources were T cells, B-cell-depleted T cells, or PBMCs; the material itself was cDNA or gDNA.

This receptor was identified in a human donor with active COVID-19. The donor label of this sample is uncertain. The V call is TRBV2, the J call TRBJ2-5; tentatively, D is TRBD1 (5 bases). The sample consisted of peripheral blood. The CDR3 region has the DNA TGTGCCAGCAGGAGGACAAGCCAAGAGACCCAGTACTTC. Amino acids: CASRRTSQETQYF.